These 29 T cell receptor beta chains were sequenced from one sample in a study of long-term antiretroviral therapy in people with HIV. Researchers report immunoSEQ v3.0 was run at survey level. Measured with immunoSEQ multiplex PCR; TCRdb has only the in-frame clones, and not every one. The profile shows more than 25,000 clones, about 90% of them singletons. The sequencing used unsorted PBMCs, collected 2 years after starting antiretroviral therapy. The source of these receptors is a middle-aged man with HIV.

V gene TRBV7-6 combines with J gene TRBJ2-7, with TRBD1 identical over 7 bases. The CDR3 consists of 14 residues. V lost 3 bases to trimming and J lost 4 bases; unmatched junction nucleotides: 6. The germline CDR1 and CDR2 sequences are SGHVS and FNYEAQ. The CDR3 DNA is TGTGCCAGCAGCTTCGACAGGGTGGGGTACGAGCAGTACTTC. Its protein is CASSFDRVGYEQYF.

V usage is TRBV4-3 and J usage is TRBJ2-1; 7 nucleotides agree with TRBD2. There are 16 residues in the CDR3. V dropped 4 bases and J dropped 3; count of bases not matched to a gene: 9. Per germline, CDR1 LGHNA and CDR2 YSLEER. CDR3 loop: CASSRSPGGGYNEQFF. In DNA, the CDR3 is TGCGCCAGCAGCCGGTCCCCCGGCGGGGGCTACAATGAGCAGTTCTTC.

In its sample, this clone was seen once. This chain uses TRBV2 with TRBJ1-4; no clear D. The germline V and J ends were trimmed by 7 bases and 0 bases, with 12 bases remaining between them. This CDR3 comprises 15 residues. In germline, CDR1 is SNHLY, CDR2 FYNNEI. The CDR3 loop reads CASTLRTATNEKLFF. CDR3 DNA: TGTGCCAGCACCCTCAGAACAGCAACTAATGAAAAACTGTTTTTT.

The CDR3 region is CASSTPGQQASYEQYF. In DNA, the CDR3 is TGTGCCAGCAGCACACCGGGACAACAAGCTTCCTACGAGCAGTACTTC. The rearrangement links TRBV6-6 to TRBJ2-7, with a possible D match to TRBD1 (6 bases). Germline CDR1 MNHNY, CDR2 SVGAGI (reference sequence). Trimming removed 6 bases from V and 1 base from J, with 19 bases in between. This CDR3 comprises 16 residues.

The genes are TRBV28 and TRBJ2-7, with 8 bases identical to TRBD1. CDR1 is MDHEN, CDR2 SYDVKM, per germline. The CDR3 consists of 15 residues. V shed 5 bases, J shed 4 bases, and the junction held 10 bases outside the gene matches. This chain's CDR3 is CASSLPTGVFYEQYF. The CDR3 DNA reads as TGTGCCAGCAGTCTTCCGACAGGGGTTTTTTACGAGCAGTACTTC.

This chain joins TRBV4-3 and TRBJ2-7; D uncertain. V dropped 0 bases and J dropped 3 bases, with 6 bases sitting between them. Germline V CDR1 and CDR2: LGHNA, YSLEER. The CDR3 extends over 13 amino acids. The CDR3 spells CASSQDLNYEQYF. Here the CDR3 DNA reads TGCGCCAGCAGCCAAGACCTTAACTACGAGCAGTACTTC.

This chain connects TRBV19 to TRBJ1-6; D perhaps matches TRBD1 (6 bases). Germline V lookup: CDR1 LNHDA, CDR2 SQIVND (reference sequence). The CDR3 runs to 14 residues. V lost 4 bases to trimming and J lost 5 bases, with 9 bases between them. Here the CDR3 reads CASSTGQNNSPLHF. The CDR3 bases are TGTGCCAGTAGTACCGGACAGAATAATTCACCCCTCCACTTT.

The chain has TRBV5-4 and TRBJ2-1, with 10 bases identical to TRBD2. Trimming removed 4 bases from V and 6 bases from J; junction bases left unmatched: 16. This CDR3 has 18 residues. Germline lookup yields CDR1 SGHNT and CDR2 YYREEE (reference sequence). The CDR3 nucleotides read TGTGCCAGCAGCGCGCGACCTAGCGGGAGATATGTAGGCAATGAGCAGTTCTTC. It specifies CASSARPSGRYVGNEQFF.

The chain has TRBV27 and TRBJ1-2, with D unresolved. From germline, CDR1 is MNHEY and CDR2 SMNVEV (reference sequence). The CDR3 is 13 residues long. Trimming shortened V by 2 bases and J by 7 bases, and 11 bases separated the two germline ends. This CDR3 is CASSLRWEGGYTF. CDR3 coding DNA: TGTGCCAGCAGTTTAAGGTGGGAGGGTGGCTACACCTTC.

The chain employs TRBV11-2 and TRBJ2-7; D is perhaps TRBD2 (7 bases). Germline V CDR1 and CDR2: SGHAT, FQNNGV. V was shortened by 5 bases and J by 3 bases, with 17 bases between the two germline ends. The CDR3 is made up of 15 amino acids. CDR3: CASSRPGGDNYEQYF. CDR3 DNA: TGTGCCAGCAGCCGACCGGGGGGCGATAACTACGAGCAGTACTTC. Full variable domain (remainder filled in from reference TRBV11-2 and TRBJ2-7): EAGVAQSPRYKIIEKRQSVAFWCNPISGHATLYWYQQILGQGPKLLIQFQNNGVVDDSQLPKDRFSAERLKGVDSTLKIQPAKLEDSAVYLCASSRPGGDNYEQYFGPGTRLTVT.

The V gene is TRBV6-6, the J gene TRBJ1-2, with 9 bases matching TRBD1. This CDR3 has 15 residues. V trimming: 6 bases; J trimming: 4 bases; junction bases outside the gene matches: 9. Germline V gene sequence: CDR1 MNHNY, CDR2 SVGAGI (reference sequence). In DNA, the CDR3 is TGTGCCAGCAGAACAGCGGGACAGGGATCCTATGGCTACACCTTC. It yields the protein CASRTAGQGSYGYTF.

V usage is TRBV10-1 and J usage is TRBJ2-5; the D call may be TRBD1 or TRBD2 (7 bases each). Germline V gene lookup returns CDR1 WNHNN and CDR2 SYGVQD (reference sequence). The germline V and J ends were trimmed by 5 bases and 7 bases, with 14 bases remaining between them. The CDR3 is 13 residues long. CDR3 DNA sequence: TGCGCCAGCAGTTTTGACAGGGAGGGGACCCAGTACTTC. This sequence encodes CASSFDREGTQYF.

This chain links TRBV28 with TRBJ2-7; 11 bases map to TRBD2. The ends lost 5 bases at V and 3 bases at J; junction bases unmatched: 6. Looked up from germline, CDR1 is MDHEN and CDR2 is SYDVKM. The CDR3 covers 15 residues. This CDR3 reads CASSNPGLAVYEQYF. In DNA, the CDR3 is TGTGCCAGCAGTAACCCGGGACTAGCGGTCTACGAGCAGTACTTC.

The genes are TRBV11-2 and TRBJ2-7, with D uncertain. V was pared by 0 bases and J by 4 bases, with 13 bases between. This CDR3 has 15 residues. Per germline, CDR1 SGHAT and CDR2 FQNNGV. CDR3 amino acids: CASSLDLGASYEQYF. Written as DNA, the CDR3 is TGTGCCAGCAGCTTAGATCTAGGAGCTTCGTACGAGCAGTACTTC.

The V and J genes are TRBV19 and TRBJ1-6; D possibly corresponds to TRBD1 (6 bases). The CDR3 length is 14 residues. Germline values: CDR1 LNHDA, CDR2 SQIVND (reference sequence). Trimming removed 3 bases at V and 5 bases at J, with 8 bases between. The CDR3: CASSMAGDNSPLHF. As DNA, the CDR3 is TGTGCCAGTAGTATGGCAGGGGATAATTCACCCCTCCACTTT.

This chain links TRBV28 with TRBJ2-1; D possibly matches TRBD1 or TRBD2 (5 bases each). Germline V gives CDR1 MDHEN, CDR2 SYDVKM. The CDR3 spans 15 residues. Deletions cut 2 bases from V and 14 bases from J, with 22 bases between. The CDR3 DNA follows: TGTGCCAGCAGTTTAAAAGGAGTAATTGGGGGTTTGGAGTTCTTC. Encoded protein: CASSLKGVIGGLEFF. Supplemented by reference TRBV28 and TRBJ2-1, the full variable domain reads DVKVTQSSRYLVKRTGEKVFLECVQDMDHENMFWYRQDPGLGLRLIYFSYDVKMKEKGDIPEGYSVSREKKERFSLILESASTNQTSMYLCASSLKGVIGGLEFFGPGTRLTVL.

The chain employs TRBV11-2 and TRBJ1-1; D possibly corresponds to TRBD1 (5 bases). The CDR3 is 13 residues long. Per germline, CDR1 SGHAT and CDR2 FQNNGV. Trimming left V 3 bases short and J 1 base short, with 6 bases between. The DNA for the CDR3 is TGTGCCAGCAGCTTCGGGGCGAACACTGAAGCTTTCTTT. Translating it yields CASSFGANTEAFF.

The chain employs TRBV5-1 and TRBJ1-2; 9 positions agree with TRBD1. With 2 bases clipped from V and 2 bases from J, the junction kept 1 base outside the gene matches. Per the germline V gene, CDR1 is SGHRS and CDR2 is YFSETQ. This CDR3 has 14 amino acids. The chain's CDR3 is CASSLQGANYGYTF. The CDR3 nucleotides are TGCGCCAGCAGCTTACAGGGGGCGAACTATGGCTACACCTTC.

This clone was seen just once. The rearrangement uses TRBV18 and TRBJ2-5; 8 nucleotides line up with TRBD2. The V gene end was trimmed by 5 bases and the J gene end by 2 bases; junction bases not matched to a gene: 7. This CDR3 spans 15 amino acids. The V gene's germline CDR1 is KGHSH and CDR2 LQKENI. The CDR3 spells CASSARTSRQETQYF. CDR3 bases: TGTGCCAGCTCAGCGAGGACTAGCCGGCAAGAGACCCAGTACTTC.

The chain has TRBV28 and TRBJ2-3; D is perhaps TRBD2 (6 bases). The CDR3 is 15 residues long. The germline V and J ends were trimmed by 6 bases and 3 bases, with 16 bases remaining between them. Germline V CDR1 and CDR2: MDHEN, SYDVKM. This CDR3 reads CASRDSPSGTDTQYF. Written as DNA, the CDR3 is TGTGCCAGCAGGGATTCCCCCAGCGGGACAGATACGCAGTATTTT.

This rearrangement joins TRBV6-4 to TRBJ2-6; 7 positions agree with TRBD1. J lost 0 bases, V lost 2 bases, and 1 base had no gene match. The CDR3 runs to 16 residues. The germline gives CDR1 MRHNA, CDR2 SNTAGT. CDR3 sequence: CASSDRGLSGANVLTF. The CDR3 nucleotides are TGTGCCAGCAGTGACAGGGGGCTCTCTGGGGCCAACGTCCTGACTTTC.

The chain uses TRBV7-3 and TRBJ2-3; 9 nucleotides match TRBD1. V lost 5 bases, J lost 0 bases, and 6 bases stayed unmatched. The CDR3 has 16 residues. CDR1 and CDR2 (germline): SGHTA, FQGTGA. For the CDR3, the DNA is TGTGCCAGCAGCCCAAACAGGGGGCAAAGCACAGATACGCAGTATTTT. It yields the protein CASSPNRGQSTDTQYF.

This rearrangement joins TRBV7-9 to TRBJ2-1, with 7 bases aligning to TRBD2. Germline loops: CDR1 SEHNR, CDR2 FQNEAQ (reference sequence). This CDR3 contains 15 residues. The J segment lost 9 bases and the V segment lost 5 bases, leaving 13 bases of the junction unmatched. The DNA for the CDR3 is TGTGCCAGCAGCCCCTGGGGAGGGGAGACATCTGAGCAGTTCTTC. Protein product: CASSPWGGETSEQFF.

This chain joins TRBV27 and TRBJ2-1; no clear D gene. In germline, CDR1 is MNHEY, CDR2 SMNVEV (reference sequence). This CDR3 spans 11 amino acids. V was cut by 3 bases and J by 11 bases, with 8 bases left in between. Here the CDR3 DNA reads TGTGCCAGCAGTTTTGGAACCCAGCAGTTCTTC. Translating gives CASSFGTQQFF.

The chain uses TRBV7-3 and TRBJ1-2, with 8 bases identical to TRBD1. Germline lookup yields CDR1 SGHTA and CDR2 FQGTGA. V gave up 2 bases and J gave up 6 bases; unmatched junction bases: 5. The CDR3 consists of 14 residues. Here the CDR3 DNA reads TGTGCCAGCAGCTTATCCGCAGGGGGCGATGGCTACACCTTC. It specifies CASSLSAGGDGYTF.

The chain couples TRBV28 to TRBJ2-5; a possible D gene is TRBD1 (5 bases). V lost 6 bases, J lost 5 bases, and 16 bases lay in between. Germline-derived CDR1 and CDR2 are MDHEN and SYDVKM. The CDR3 is 14 residues long. CDR3: CASSPFQGMETQYF. DNA of the CDR3: TGTGCCAGCAGCCCCTTTCAGGGAATGGAGACCCAGTACTTC.

The chain couples TRBV6-5 to TRBJ2-1, with TRBD2 identical over 10 bases. After removal of 6 bases from V and 4 bases from J, the junction contained 3 bases not matched to a gene. This CDR3 has 14 residues. Looked up from germline, CDR1 is MNHEY and CDR2 is SVGAGI. The CDR3 region has the DNA TGTGCCAGCAGGCCTAGCGGGAGTTACAATGAGCAGTTCTTC. It translates to CASRPSGSYNEQFF.

The DNA of the CDR3 is TGTGCTAGTGGTTGGCCCGGGACGGACTTAACTGAAGCTTTCTTT. Protein: CASGWPGTDLTEAFF. The V and J genes are TRBV12-5 and TRBJ1-1, with a tentative D call TRBD1 (5 bases). Trimming shortened V by 4 bases and J by 5 bases, and 17 bases separated the two germline ends. This CDR3 spans 15 amino acids. CDR1 and CDR2 from the germline V gene are LGHNT and FRNRAP.

V gene TRBV7-2 combines with J gene TRBJ1-5; D is perhaps TRBD1 (6 bases). CDR1 and CDR2 from the germline V gene are SGHTA and FQGNSA. V was trimmed by 5 bases and J by 11 bases, leaving 19 bases between them. CDR3 length equals 14 residues. The CDR3 DNA is TGTGCCAGCAGCATCACCGGGACACGGACGACCCAGCATTTT. Residues: CASSITGTRTTQHF.